This T cell receptor beta chain was identified in a study of blood T cells in healthy people across ages. PCR was performed a second time for about 7 to 11 cycles using a sample-barcoded 5' primer and a J-beta primer mix. Via MiXCR, TCRdb re-called the 5' RACE reads, giving one row per CDR3 protein. In the table there are hundreds of thousands of distinct CDR3 sequences, approximately 59% of which are singletons. In this sample, this clonotype turned up a few times. Donors gave around 9.3 milliliters of peripheral blood apiece. The V gene end was trimmed by 4 bases and the J gene end by 6 bases; junction bases not matched to a gene: 1. Germline-derived CDR1 and CDR2 are SGHDT and YYEEEE. The CDR3 runs 12 residues.

This sequence was found in a man aged 60 to 69 in good health. The source material was blood. This chain joins TRBV5-6 and TRBJ1-5, with 7 bases identical to TRBD1. As DNA, the CDR3 is TGTGCCAGCAGCCGACAGGGTCAGCCCCAGCATTTT. This codes for CASSRQGQPQHF.